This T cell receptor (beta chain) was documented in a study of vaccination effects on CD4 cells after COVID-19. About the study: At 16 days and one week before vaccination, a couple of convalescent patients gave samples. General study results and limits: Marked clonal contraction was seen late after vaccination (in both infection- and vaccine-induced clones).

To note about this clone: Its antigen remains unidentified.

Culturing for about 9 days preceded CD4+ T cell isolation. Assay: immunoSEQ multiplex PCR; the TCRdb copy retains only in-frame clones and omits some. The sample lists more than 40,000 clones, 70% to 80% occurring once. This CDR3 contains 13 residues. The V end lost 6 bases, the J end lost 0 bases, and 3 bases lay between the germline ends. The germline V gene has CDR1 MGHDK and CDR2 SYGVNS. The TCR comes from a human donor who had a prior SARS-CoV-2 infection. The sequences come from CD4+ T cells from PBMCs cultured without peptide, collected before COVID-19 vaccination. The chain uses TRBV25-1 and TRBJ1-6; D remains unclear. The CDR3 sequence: CASRSSYNSPLHF. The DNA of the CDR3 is TGTGCCAGCAGGAGCTCCTATAATTCACCCCTCCACTTT.